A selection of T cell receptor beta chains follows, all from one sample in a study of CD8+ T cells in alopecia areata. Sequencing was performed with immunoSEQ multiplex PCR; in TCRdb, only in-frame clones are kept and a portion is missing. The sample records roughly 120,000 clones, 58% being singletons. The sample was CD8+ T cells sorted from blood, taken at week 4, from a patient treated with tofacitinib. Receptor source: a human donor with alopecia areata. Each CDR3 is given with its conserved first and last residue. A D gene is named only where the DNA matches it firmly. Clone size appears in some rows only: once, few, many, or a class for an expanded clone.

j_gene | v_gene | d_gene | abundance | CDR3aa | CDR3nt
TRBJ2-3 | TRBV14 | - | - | CASSQDLGNTQYF | TGTGCCAGCAGCCAAGATTTGGGGAATACGCAGTATTTT
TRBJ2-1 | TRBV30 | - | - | CAWSFNEQFF | TGTGCCTGGAGTTTTAATGAGCAGTTCTTC
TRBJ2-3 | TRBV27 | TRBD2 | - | CASSPGLAGSTDTQYF | TGTGCCAGCAGTCCCGGACTAGCGGGGAGCACAGATACGCAGTATTTT
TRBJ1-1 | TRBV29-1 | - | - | CSVEEGTEAFF | TGCAGCGTTGAGGAGGGAACTGAAGCTTTCTTT
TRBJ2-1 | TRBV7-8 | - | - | CASSLATTVYNEQFF | TGTGCCAGCAGCTTAGCGACAACGGTTTACAATGAGCAGTTCTTC
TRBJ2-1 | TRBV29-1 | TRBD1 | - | CSAGTGGWNEQFF | TGCAGCGCCGGGACAGGGGGCTGGAATGAGCAGTTCTTC
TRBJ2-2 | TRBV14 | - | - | CASSLAAGELFF | TGTGCCAGCAGCCTAGCGGCCGGGGAGCTGTTTTTT
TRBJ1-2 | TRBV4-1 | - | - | CASSQDGQGVLGYTF | TGCGCCAGCAGCCAAGACGGGCAAGGGGTTTTGGGCTACACCTTC
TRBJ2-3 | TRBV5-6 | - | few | CASSPSTDTQYF | TGTGCCAGCAGCCCGAGCACAGATACGCAGTATTTT
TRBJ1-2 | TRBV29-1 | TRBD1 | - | CSVASGGGGYTF | TGCAGCGTTGCCTCAGGGGGCGGTGGCTACACCTTC
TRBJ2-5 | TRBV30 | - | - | CALERLEETQYF | TGTGCCCTGGAAAGGTTAGAGGAGACCCAGTACTTC
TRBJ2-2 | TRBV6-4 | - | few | CASSDGDTGELFF | TGTGCCAGCAGTGACGGGGACACCGGGGAGCTGTTTTTT
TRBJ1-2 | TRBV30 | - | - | CAWSVGQADGYTF | TGTGCCTGGAGTGTTGGGCAGGCCGATGGCTACACCTTC
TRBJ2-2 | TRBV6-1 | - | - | CASTERTVTGELFF | TGTGCCAGCACCGAACGGACCGTCACCGGGGAGCTGTTTTTT
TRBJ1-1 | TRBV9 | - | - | CASSVGMNTEAFF | TGTGCCAGCAGCGTAGGGATGAACACTGAAGCTTTCTTT
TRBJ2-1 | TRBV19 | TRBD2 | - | CASSWTSGDEQFF | TGTGCCAGTAGTTGGACTAGCGGGGATGAGCAGTTCTTC
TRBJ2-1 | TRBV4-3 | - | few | CASSQAVGGRFYNEQFF | TGCGCCAGCAGCCAAGCGGTAGGAGGACGGTTCTACAATGAGCAGTTCTTC
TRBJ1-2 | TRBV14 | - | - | CASSHSRAGYTF | TGTGCCAGCAGCCACTCAAGGGCTGGCTACACCTTC
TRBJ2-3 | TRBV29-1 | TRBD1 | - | CSVELTGRRVPYTQYF | TGCAGCGTTGAACTGACAGGGCGAAGGGTTCCTTATACGCAGTATTTT
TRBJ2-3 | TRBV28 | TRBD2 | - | CASSGLAGPESADTQYF | TGTGCCAGCAGCGGGCTAGCGGGGCCCGAGTCGGCAGATACGCAGTATTTT
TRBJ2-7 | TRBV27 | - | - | CASRIRDGFYEQYF | TGTGCCAGCCGAATCCGGGACGGATTCTACGAGCAGTACTTC
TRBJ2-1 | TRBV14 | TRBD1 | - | CASSRTGTNNEQFF | TGTGCCAGCAGCCGGACAGGGACCAACAATGAGCAGTTCTTC
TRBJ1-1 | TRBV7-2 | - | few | CASSRSREVNTEAFF | TGTGCCAGCAGCAGAAGCCGGGAAGTGAACACTGAAGCTTTCTTT
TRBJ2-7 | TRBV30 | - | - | CAWSGSNEQYF | TGTGCCTGGAGTGGATCGAACGAGCAGTACTTC
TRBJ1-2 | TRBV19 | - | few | CASSMWQPNYGYTF | TGTGCCAGTAGTATGTGGCAGCCAAACTATGGCTACACCTTC
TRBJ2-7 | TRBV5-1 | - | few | CASSAGWNEQYF | TGCGCCAGCAGCGCCGGGTGGAACGAGCAGTACTTC
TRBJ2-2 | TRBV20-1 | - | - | CSVPANGELFF | TGCAGTGTTCCAGCTAACGGGGAGCTGTTTTTT
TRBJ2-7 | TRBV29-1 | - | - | CSVDVVDEQYF | TGCAGCGTTGATGTGGTGGACGAGCAGTACTTC
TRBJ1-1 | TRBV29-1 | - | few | CSVEFGENTEAFF | TGCAGCGTTGAATTTGGGGAAAACACTGAAGCTTTCTTT
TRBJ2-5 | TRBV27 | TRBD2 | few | CASSSWGGLGETQYF | TGTGCCAGCAGTTCTTGGGGGGGTCTGGGGGAGACCCAGTACTTC
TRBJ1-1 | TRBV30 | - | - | CAFDRDTEAFF | TGTGCCTTCGATCGGGACACTGAAGCTTTCTTT
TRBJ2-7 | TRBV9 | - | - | CASSVDSGSYEQYF | TGTGCCAGCAGCGTAGACTCGGGGAGCTACGAGCAGTACTTC